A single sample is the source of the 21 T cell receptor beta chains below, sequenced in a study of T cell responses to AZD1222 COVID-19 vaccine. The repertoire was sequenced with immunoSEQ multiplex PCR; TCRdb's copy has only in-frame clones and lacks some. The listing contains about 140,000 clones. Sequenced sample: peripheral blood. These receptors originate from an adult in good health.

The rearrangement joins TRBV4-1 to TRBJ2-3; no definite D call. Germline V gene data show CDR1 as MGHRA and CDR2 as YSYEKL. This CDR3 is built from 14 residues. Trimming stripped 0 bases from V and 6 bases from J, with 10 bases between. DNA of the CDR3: TGCGCCAGCAGCCAAGACTTCTCCGTGGATACGCAGTATTTT. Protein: CASSQDFSVDTQYF.

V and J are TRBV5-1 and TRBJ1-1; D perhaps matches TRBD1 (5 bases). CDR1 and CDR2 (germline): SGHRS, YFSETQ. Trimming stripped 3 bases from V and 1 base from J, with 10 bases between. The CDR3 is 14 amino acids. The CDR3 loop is CASSSSGGNTEAFF. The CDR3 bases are TGCGCCAGCAGCTCCTCTGGGGGGAACACTGAAGCTTTCTTT.

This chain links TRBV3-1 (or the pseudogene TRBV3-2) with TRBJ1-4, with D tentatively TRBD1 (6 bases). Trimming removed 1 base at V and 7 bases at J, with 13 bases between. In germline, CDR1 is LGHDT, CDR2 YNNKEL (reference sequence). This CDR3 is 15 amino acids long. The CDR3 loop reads CASSQGGGEREKLFF. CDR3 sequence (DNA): TGTGCCAGCAGCCAAGGAGGGGGTGAACGTGAAAAACTGTTTTTT.

CDR3: CASSPGRTGEKLFF. CDR3 in DNA: TGTGCCAGCAGCCCCGGGAGAACGGGGGAAAAACTGTTTTTT. The genes are TRBV14 and TRBJ1-4; no definite D call. The germline gives CDR1 SGHDN, CDR2 FVKESK. The CDR3 is 14 amino acids. The germline V and J ends were trimmed by 4 bases and 8 bases, with 14 bases remaining between them.

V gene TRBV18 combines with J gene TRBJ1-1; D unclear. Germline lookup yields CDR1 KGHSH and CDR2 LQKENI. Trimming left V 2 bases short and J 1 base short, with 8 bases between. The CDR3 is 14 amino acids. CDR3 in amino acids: CASSPWERNTEAFF. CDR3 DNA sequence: TGTGCCAGCTCACCATGGGAGCGGAACACTGAAGCTTTCTTT.

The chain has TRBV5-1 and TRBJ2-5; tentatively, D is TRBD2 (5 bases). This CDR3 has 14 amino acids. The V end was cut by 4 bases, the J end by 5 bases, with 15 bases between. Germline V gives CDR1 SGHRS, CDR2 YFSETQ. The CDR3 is CASSAGRLRETQYF. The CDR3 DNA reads TGCGCCAGCAGCGCGGGTAGACTGCGGGAGACCCAGTACTTC.

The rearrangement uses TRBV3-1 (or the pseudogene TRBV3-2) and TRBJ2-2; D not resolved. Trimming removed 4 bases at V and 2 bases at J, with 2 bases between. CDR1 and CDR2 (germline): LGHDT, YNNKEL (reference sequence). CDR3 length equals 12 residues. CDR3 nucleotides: TGTGCCAGCAGCCCCAACACCGGGGAGCTGTTTTTT. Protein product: CASSPNTGELFF.

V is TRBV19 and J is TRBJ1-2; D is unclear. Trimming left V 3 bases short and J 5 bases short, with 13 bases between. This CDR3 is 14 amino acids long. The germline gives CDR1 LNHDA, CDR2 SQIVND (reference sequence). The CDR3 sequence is CASSMTIDSYGYTF. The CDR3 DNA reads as TGTGCCAGTAGTATGACCATCGATAGTTATGGCTACACCTTC.

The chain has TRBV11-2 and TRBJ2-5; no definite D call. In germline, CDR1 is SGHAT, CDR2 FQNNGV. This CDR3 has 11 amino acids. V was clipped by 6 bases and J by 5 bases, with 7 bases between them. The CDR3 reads CASSPHETQYF. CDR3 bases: TGTGCCAGCAGTCCTCATGAGACCCAGTACTTC.

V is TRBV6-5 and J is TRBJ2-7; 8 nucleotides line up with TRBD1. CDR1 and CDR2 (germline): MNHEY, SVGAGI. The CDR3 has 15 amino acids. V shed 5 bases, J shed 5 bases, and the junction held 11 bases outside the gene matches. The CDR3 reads CASSRPGQELNEQYF. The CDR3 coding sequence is TGTGCCAGCAGTCGACCGGGACAGGAACTGAACGAGCAGTACTTC.

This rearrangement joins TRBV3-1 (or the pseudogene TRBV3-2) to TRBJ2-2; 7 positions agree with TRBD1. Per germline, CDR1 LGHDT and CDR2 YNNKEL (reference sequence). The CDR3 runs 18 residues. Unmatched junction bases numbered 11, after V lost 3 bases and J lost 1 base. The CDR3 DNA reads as TGTGCCAGCAGCCACGACAGCCGGGACAGCCGGAACACCGGGGAGCTGTTTTTT. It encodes CASSHDSRDSRNTGELFF.

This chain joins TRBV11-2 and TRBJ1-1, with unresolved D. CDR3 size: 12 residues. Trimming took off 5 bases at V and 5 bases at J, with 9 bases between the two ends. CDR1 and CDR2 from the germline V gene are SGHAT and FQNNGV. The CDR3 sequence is CASSDQRTEAFF. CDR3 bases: TGTGCCAGCAGCGATCAGCGGACTGAAGCTTTCTTT.

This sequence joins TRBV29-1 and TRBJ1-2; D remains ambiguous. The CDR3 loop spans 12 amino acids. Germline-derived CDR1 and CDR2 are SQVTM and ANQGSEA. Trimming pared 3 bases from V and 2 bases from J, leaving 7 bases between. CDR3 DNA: TGCAGCGTTGATGGCAGAAACTATGGCTACACCTTC. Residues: CSVDGRNYGYTF.

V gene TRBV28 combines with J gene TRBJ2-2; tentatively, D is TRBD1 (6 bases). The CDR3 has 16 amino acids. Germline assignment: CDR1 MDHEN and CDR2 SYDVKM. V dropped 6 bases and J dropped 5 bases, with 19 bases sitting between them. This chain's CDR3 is CASSPNTGLGTGELFF. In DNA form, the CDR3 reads TGTGCCAGCAGCCCAAATACAGGGTTGGGTACCGGGGAGCTGTTTTTT.

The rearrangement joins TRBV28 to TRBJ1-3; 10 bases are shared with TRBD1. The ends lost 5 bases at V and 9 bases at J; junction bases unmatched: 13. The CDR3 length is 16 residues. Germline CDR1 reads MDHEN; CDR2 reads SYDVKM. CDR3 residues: CASSPPRTGGGGTIYF. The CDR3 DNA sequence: TGTGCCAGCAGTCCTCCCCGGACAGGGGGAGGGGGCACCATATATTTT.

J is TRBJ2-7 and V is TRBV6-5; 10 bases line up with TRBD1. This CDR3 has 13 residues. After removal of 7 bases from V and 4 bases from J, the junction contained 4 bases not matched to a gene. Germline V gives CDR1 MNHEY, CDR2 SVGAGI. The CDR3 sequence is CASTSDRGYEQYF. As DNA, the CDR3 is TGTGCCAGCACCTCGGACAGGGGGTACGAGCAGTACTTC.

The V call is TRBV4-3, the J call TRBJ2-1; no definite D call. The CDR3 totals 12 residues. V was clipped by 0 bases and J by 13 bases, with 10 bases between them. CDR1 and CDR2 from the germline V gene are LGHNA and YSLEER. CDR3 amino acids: CASSQEGYTQFF. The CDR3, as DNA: TGCGCCAGCAGCCAAGAAGGGTATACTCAGTTCTTC.

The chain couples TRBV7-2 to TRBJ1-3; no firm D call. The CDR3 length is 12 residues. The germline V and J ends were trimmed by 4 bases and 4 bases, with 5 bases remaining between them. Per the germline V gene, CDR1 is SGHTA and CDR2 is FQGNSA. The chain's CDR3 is CASSSYGNTIYF. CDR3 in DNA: TGTGCCAGCAGCTCATACGGAAACACCATATATTTT.

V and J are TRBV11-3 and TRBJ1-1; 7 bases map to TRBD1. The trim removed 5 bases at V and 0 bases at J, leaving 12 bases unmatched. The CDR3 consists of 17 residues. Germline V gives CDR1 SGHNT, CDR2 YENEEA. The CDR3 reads CASSVRQGHDMNTEAFF. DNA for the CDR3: TGTGCCAGCAGCGTACGACAGGGTCATGACATGAACACTGAAGCTTTCTTT. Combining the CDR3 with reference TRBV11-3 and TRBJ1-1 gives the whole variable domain EAGVVQSPRYKIIEKKQPVAFWCNPISGHNTLYWYLQNLGQGPELLIRYENEEAVDDSQLPKDRFSAERLKGVDSTLKIQPAELGDSAVYLCASSVRQGHDMNTEAFFGQGTRLTVV.

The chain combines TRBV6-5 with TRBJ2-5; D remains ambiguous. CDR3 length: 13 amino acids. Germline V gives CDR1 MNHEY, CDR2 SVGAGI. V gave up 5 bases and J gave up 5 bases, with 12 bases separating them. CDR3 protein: CASSTGLGETQYF. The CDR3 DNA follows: TGTGCCAGCAGTACCGGGCTGGGGGAGACCCAGTACTTC.

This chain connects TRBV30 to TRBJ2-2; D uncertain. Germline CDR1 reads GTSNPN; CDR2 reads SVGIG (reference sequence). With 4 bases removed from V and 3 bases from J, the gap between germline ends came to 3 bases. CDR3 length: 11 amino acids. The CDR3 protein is CAWKDTGELFF. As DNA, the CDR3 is TGTGCCTGGAAAGACACCGGGGAGCTGTTTTTT.